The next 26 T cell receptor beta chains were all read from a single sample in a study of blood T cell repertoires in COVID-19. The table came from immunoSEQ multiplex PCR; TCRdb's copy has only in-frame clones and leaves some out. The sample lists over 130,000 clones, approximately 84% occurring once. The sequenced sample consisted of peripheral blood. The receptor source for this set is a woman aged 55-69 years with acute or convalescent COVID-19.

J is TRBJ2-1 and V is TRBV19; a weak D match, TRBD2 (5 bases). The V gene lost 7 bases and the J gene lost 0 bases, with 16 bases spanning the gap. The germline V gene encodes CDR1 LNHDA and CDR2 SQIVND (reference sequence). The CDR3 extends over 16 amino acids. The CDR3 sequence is CASTDTGRSSYNEQFF. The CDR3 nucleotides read TGTGCCAGTACTGATACGGGAAGAAGCTCCTACAATGAGCAGTTCTTC. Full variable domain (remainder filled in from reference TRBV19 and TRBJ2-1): DGGITQSPKYLFRKEGQNVTLSCEQNLNHDAMYWYRQDPGQGLRLIYYSQIVNDFQKGDIAEGYSVSREKKESFPLTVTSAQKNPTAFYLCASTDTGRSSYNEQFFGPGTRLTVL.

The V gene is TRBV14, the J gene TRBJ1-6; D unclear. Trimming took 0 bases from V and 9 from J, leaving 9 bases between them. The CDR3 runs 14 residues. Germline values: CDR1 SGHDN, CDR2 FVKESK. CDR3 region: CASSQELTFSPLHF. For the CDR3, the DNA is TGTGCCAGCAGCCAAGAATTGACTTTTTCACCCCTCCACTTT. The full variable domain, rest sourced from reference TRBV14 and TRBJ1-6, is EAGVTQFPSHSVIEKGQTVTLRCDPISGHDNLYWYRRVMGKEIKFLLHFVKESKQDESGMPNNRFLAERTGGTYSTLKVQPAELEDSGVYFCASSQELTFSPLHFGNGTRLTVT.

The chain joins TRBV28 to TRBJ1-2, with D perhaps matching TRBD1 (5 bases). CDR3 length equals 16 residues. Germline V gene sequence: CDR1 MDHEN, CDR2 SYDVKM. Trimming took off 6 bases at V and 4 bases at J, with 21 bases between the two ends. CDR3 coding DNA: TGTGCCAGCAGGGGTGGGTCCCGGGGGGGGTCCTATGGCTACACCTTC. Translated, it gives CASRGGSRGGSYGYTF.

The chain's CDR3 is CASSPRVTQGNQPQHF. In nucleotides, the CDR3 is TGTGCCAGCAGCCCCCGAGTGACACAGGGAAATCAGCCCCAGCATTTT. This chain uses TRBV28 with TRBJ1-5; perhaps TRBD1 as D (6 bases). The V gene lost 6 bases and the J gene lost 4 bases, with 19 bases spanning the gap. Germline CDR1 and CDR2: MDHEN and SYDVKM. The CDR3 loop spans 16 amino acids.

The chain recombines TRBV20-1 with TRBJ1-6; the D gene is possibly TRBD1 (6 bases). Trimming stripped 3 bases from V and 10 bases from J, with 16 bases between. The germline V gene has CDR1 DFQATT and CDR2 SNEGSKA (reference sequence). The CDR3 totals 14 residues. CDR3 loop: CSASLDSSWSPLHF. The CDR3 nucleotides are TGCAGTGCTAGTTTGGACAGCAGTTGGTCACCCCTCCACTTT.

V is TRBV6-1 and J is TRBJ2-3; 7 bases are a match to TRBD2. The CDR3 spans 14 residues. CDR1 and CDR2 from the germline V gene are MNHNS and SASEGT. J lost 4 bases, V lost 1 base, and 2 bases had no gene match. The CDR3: CASSEGLAADTQYF. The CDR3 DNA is TGTGCCAGCAGTGAAGGGCTAGCGGCAGATACGCAGTATTTT.

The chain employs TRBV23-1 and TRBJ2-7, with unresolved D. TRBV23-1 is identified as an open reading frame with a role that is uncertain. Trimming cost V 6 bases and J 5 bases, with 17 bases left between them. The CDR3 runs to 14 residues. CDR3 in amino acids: CASRPFNLPNEQYF. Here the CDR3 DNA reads TGCGCCAGCAGGCCCTTCAATTTACCTAACGAGCAGTACTTC.

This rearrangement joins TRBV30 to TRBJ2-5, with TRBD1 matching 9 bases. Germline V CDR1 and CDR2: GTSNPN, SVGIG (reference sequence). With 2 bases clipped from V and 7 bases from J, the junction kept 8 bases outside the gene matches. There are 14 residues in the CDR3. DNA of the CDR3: TGTGCCTGGAGTCGGACAGGGGTCGTTGGGACCCAGTACTTC. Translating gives CAWSRTGVVGTQYF.

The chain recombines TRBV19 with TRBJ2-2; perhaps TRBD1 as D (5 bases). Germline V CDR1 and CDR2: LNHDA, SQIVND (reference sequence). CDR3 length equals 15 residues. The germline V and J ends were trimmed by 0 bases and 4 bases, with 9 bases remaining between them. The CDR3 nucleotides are TGTGCCAGTAGTATAGAAACAGGTCGCACCGGGGAGCTGTTTTTT. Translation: CASSIETGRTGELFF.

The CDR3 loop is CASSFREGLYEQYF. CDR3 coding DNA: TGTGCCAGCAGTTTCCGGGAGGGCCTCTACGAGCAGTACTTC. This rearrangement joins TRBV28 to TRBJ2-7; 8 bases line up with TRBD2. Germline V CDR1 and CDR2: MDHEN, SYDVKM. CDR3 length: 14 amino acids. Trimming at V came to 3 bases and at J to 3 bases, leaving 4 bases not matched to a gene.

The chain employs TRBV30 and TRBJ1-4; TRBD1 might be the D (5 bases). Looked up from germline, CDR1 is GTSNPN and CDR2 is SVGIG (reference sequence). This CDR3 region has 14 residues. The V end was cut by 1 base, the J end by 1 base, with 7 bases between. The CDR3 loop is CAWSAGLTNEKLFF. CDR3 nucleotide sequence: TGTGCCTGGAGTGCAGGGTTAACTAATGAAAAACTGTTTTTT.

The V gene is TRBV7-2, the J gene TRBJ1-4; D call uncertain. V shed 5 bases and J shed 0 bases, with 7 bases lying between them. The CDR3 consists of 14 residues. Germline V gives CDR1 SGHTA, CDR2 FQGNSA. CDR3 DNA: TGTGCCAGCAGCATACAGACAACTAATGAAAAACTGTTTTTT. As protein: CASSIQTTNEKLFF.

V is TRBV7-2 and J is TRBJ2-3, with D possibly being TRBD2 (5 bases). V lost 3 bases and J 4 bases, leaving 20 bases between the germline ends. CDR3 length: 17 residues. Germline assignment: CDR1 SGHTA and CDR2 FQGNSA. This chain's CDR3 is CASSFSSTSGLSDTQYF. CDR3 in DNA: TGTGCCAGCAGCTTTTCTAGTACTAGTGGCTTGTCAGATACGCAGTATTTT.

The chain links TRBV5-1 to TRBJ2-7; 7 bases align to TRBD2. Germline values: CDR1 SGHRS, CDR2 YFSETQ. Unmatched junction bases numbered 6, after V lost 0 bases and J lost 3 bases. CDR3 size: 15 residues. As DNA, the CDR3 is TGCGCCAGCAGCTTGGGCGGCGGGAGAAGCTACGAGCAGTACTTC. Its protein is CASSLGGGRSYEQYF. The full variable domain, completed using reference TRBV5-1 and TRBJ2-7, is KAGVTQTPRYLIKTRGQQVTLSCSPISGHRSVSWYQQTPGQGLQFLFEYFSETQRNKGNFPGRFSGRQFSNSRSEMNVSTLELGDSALYLCASSLGGGRSYEQYFGPGTRLTVT.

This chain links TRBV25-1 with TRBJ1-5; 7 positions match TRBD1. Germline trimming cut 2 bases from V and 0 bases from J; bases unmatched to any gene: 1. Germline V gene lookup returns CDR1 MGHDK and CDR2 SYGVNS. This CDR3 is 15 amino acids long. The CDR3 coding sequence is TGTGCCAGCAGTGAACAGGGGGATAGCAATCAGCCCCAGCATTTT. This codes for CASSEQGDSNQPQHF.

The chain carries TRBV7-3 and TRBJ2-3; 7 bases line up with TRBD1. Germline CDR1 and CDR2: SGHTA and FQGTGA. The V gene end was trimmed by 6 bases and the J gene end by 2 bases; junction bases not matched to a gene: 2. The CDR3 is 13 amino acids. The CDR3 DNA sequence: TGTGCCAGCAGTACAGGGGCCACAGATACGCAGTATTTT. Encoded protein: CASSTGATDTQYF. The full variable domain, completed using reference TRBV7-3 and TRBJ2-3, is GAGVSQTPSNKVTEKGKYVELRCDPISGHTALYWYRQSLGQGPEFLIYFQGTGAADDSGLPNDRFFAVRPEGSVSTLKIQRTERGDSAVYLCASSTGATDTQYFGPGTRLTVL.

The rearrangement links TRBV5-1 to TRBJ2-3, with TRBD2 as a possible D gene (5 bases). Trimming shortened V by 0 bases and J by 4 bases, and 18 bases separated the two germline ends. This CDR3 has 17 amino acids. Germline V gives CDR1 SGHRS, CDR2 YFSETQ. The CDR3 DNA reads TGCGCCAGCAGCTTGGGACGGGCGCTAGCTTTGGCAGATACGCAGTATTTT. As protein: CASSLGRALALADTQYF.

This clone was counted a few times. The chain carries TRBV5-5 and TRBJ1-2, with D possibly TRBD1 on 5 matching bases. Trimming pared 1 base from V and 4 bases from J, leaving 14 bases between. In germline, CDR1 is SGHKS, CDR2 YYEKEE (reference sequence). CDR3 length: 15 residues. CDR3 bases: TGTGCCAGCAGCTTGCTCACAGGCCCATCCTATGGCTACACCTTC. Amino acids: CASSLLTGPSYGYTF.

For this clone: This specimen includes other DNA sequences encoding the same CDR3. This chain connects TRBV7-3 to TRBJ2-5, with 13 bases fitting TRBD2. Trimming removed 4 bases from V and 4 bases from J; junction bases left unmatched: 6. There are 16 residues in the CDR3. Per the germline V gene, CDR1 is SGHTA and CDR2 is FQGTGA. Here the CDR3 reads CASSSGLAGVGETQYF. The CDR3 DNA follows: TGTGCCAGCAGCTCCGGACTAGCGGGAGTTGGAGAGACCCAGTACTTC.

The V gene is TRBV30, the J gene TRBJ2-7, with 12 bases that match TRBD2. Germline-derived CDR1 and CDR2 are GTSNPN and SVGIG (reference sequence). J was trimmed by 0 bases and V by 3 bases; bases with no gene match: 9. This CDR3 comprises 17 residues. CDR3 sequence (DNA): TGTGCCTGGAGGGGAATCCCGACTAGCGGGAGCTCCTACGAGCAGTACTTC. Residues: CAWRGIPTSGSSYEQYF.

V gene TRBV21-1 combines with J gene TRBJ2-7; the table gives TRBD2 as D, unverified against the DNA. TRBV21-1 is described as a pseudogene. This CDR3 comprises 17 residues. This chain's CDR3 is CAAEVPLAGGPSYEQYF. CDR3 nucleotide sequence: TGTGCCGCGGAGGTCCCCTTAGCGGGAGGACCTTCCTACGAGCAGTACTTC.

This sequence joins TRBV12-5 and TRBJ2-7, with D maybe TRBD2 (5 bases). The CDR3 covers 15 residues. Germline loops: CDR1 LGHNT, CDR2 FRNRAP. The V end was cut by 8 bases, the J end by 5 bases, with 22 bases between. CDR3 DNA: TGTGCTAGTCCGAGGGCGGCTACACAGATCGACGAGCAGTACTTC. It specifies CASPRAATQIDEQYF. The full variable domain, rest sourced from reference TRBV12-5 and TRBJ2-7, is DARVTQTPRHKVTEMGQEVTMRCQPILGHNTVFWYRQTMMQGLELLAYFRNRAPLDDSGMPKDRFSAEMPDATLATLKIQPSEPRDSAVYFCASPRAATQIDEQYFGPGTRLTVT.

CDR3 protein: CASSLRSSGSLGTGELFF. In DNA, the CDR3 is TGTGCCAGCAGTTTGCGGTCTAGCGGGAGTTTAGGCACCGGGGAGCTGTTTTTT. V usage is TRBV6-2 or TRBV6-3 and J usage is TRBJ2-2, with TRBD2 matching 10 bases. Germline V gene lookup returns CDR1 MNHEY and CDR2 SVGEGT. The CDR3 sequence is 18 residues long. After removal of 4 bases from V and 4 bases from J, the junction contained 12 bases not matched to a gene.

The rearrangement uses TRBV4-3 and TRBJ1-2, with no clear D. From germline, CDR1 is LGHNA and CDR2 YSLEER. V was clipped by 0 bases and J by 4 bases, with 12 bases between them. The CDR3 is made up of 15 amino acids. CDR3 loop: CASSQDHRYLYGYTF. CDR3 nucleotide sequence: TGCGCCAGCAGCCAAGATCACAGATACCTCTATGGCTACACCTTC.

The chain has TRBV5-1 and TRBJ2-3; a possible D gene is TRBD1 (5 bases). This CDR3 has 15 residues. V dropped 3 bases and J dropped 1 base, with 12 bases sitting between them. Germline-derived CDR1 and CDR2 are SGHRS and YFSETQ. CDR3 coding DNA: TGCGCCAGCAGCTCTACTTCCAGGGGCACAGATACGCAGTATTTT. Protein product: CASSSTSRGTDTQYF. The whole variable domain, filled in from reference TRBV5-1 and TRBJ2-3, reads KAGVTQTPRYLIKTRGQQVTLSCSPISGHRSVSWYQQTPGQGLQFLFEYFSETQRNKGNFPGRFSGRQFSNSRSEMNVSTLELGDSALYLCASSSTSRGTDTQYFGPGTRLTVL.

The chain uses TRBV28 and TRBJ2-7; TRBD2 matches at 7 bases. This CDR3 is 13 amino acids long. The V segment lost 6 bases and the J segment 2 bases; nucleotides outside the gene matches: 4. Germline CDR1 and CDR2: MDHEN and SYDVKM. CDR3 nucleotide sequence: TGTGCCAGCAGATCTAGCGGTGCCTACGAGCAGTACTTC. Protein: CASRSSGAYEQYF.